This TCR beta chain comes out of a study of cytomegalovirus exposure and HLA in healthy donors. Findings and caveats of the study: CMV serostatus alone was available as immune exposure information. Common viral pathogens seemed to be connected with several of the most significant clusters, according to a later analysis. Three chains tied to CMV proved CMV antigen-specific in vitro.

A multiplex PCR was run with 60 Vbeta primers and 13 Jbeta primers. TCRdb's table, derived via immunoSEQ multiplex PCR, lists solely in-frame clones and lacks some. The sample has 100,000 or so clones, roughly three quarters seen once. Concerning this clone itself: The antigen is undetermined.

CDR3 length: 13 residues. The V gene lost 4 bases and the J gene lost 5 bases, with 13 bases spanning the gap. The germline CDR1 and CDR2 sequences are SQVTM and ANQGSEA. This TCR derives from a man aged 25 to 40 in good health and CMV-seronegative. Sequencing was done on a sample of PBMCs. The chain joins TRBV29-1 to TRBJ2-3; D ambiguous. The CDR3 region has the DNA TGCAGCGTTGCGGGTACTTTACTAGATACGCAGTATTTT. It codes for CSVAGTLLDTQYF.